The 2 T cell receptor beta chains below all came from one sample that was sequenced in a study of vaccination and CD4 T cells after COVID-19. Treatment reported: roughly 11-day PBMC culture with coronavirus spike peptide pools or control peptides (ViraFEST assay). Their antigens are not known. Sequencing of cultured CD4+ T cell DNA used the Oncomine TCR Beta short-read assay. In TCRdb, the PCR reads were re-called with MiXCR into one record per CDR3 protein. The sample consists of roughly 4,200 distinct CDR3 sequences, more than 65% of them appearing once. Sequencing was performed on CD4+ T cells from blood, cultured in vitro. The receptors shown here come from a human donor who had recovered from COVID-19.

The V gene is TRBV9, the J gene TRBJ2-5, with 11 positions matching TRBD2. After removal of 0 bases from V and 4 bases from J, the junction contained 5 bases not matched to a gene. Per the germline V gene, CDR1 is SGDLS and CDR2 is YYNGEE. CDR3 length equals 16 residues. CDR3 region: CASSVVPSGGRETQYF. DNA of the CDR3: TGTGCCAGCAGCGTAGTGCCTAGCGGGGGGAGAGAGACCCAGTACTTC.

This clonotype has only a few counts. The V and J genes are TRBV7-2 and TRBJ2-3; D is undetermined. The CDR3 sequence is 13 residues long. CDR1 and CDR2 (germline): SGHTA, FQGNSA. Trimming left V 1 base short and J 2 bases short, with 4 bases between. In nucleotides, the CDR3 is TGTGCCAGCAGCTTAGTAATCACAGATACGCAGTATTTT. Translation gives CASSLVITDTQYF.